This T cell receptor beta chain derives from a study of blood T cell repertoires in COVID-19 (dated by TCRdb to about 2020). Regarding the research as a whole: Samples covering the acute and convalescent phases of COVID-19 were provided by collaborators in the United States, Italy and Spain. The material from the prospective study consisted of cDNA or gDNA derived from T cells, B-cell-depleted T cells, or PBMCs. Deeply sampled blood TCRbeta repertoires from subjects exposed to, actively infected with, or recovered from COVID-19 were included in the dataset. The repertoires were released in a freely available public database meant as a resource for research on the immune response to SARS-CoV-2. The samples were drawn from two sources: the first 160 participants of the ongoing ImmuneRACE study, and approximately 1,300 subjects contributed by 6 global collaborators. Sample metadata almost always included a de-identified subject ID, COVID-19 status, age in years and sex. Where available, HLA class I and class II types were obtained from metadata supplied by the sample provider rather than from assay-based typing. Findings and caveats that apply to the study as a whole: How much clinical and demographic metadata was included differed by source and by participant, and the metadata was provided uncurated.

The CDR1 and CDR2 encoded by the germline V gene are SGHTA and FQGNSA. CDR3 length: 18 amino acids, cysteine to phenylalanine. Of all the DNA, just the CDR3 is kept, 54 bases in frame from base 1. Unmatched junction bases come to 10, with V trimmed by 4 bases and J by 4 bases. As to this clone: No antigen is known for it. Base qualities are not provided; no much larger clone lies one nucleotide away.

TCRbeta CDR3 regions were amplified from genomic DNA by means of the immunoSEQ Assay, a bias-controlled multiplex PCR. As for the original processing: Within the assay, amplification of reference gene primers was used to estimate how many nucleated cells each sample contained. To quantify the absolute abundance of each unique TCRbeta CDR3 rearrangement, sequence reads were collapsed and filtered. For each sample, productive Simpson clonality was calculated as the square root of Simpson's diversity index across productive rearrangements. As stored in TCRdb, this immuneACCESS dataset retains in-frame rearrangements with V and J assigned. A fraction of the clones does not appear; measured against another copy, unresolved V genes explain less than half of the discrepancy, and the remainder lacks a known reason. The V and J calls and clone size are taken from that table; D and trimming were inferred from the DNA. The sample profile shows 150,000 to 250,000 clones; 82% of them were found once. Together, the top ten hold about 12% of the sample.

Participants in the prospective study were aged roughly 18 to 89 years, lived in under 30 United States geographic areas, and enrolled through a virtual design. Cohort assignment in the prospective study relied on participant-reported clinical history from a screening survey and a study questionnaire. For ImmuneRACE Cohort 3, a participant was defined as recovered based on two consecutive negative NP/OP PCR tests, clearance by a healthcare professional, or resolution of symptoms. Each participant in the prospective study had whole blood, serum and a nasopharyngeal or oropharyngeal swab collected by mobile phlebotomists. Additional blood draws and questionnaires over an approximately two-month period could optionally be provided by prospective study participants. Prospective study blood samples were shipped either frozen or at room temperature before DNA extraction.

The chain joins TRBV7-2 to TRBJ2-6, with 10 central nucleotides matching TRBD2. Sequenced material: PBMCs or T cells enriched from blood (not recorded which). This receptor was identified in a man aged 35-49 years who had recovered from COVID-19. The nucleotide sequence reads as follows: TGTGCCAGCAGCTCCCAAAGCGGGAGGGCTGCGGGGGCCAACGTCCTGACTTTC. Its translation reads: CASSSQSGRAAGANVLTF. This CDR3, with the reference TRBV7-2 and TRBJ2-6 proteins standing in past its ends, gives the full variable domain GAGVSQSPSNKVTEKGKDVELRCDPISGHTALYWYRQSLGQGLEFLIYFQGNSAPDKSGLPSDRFSAERTGGSVSTLTIQRTQQEDSAVYLCASSSQSGRAAGANVLTFGAGSRLTVL.